The 15 T cell receptor beta chains in this list originate from one sample, sequenced in a study of T cell repertoires in cytomegalovirus infection. Each CDR3 protein gets one entry after TCRdb re-called the reads with MiXCR. The data show about 450,000 distinct CDR3 sequences, roughly 30% seen once. The material sequenced was PBMCs. The receptors here all came from a human donor in good health (CMV status not recorded). Some clones in this sample may be carry-over from other donors' samples.

The chain carries TRBV5-4 and TRBJ2-5; D unresolved. CDR3 length equals 13 residues. Germline V gene sequence: CDR1 SGHNT, CDR2 YYREEE (reference sequence). Trimming pared 0 bases from V and 4 bases from J, leaving 7 bases between. The CDR3 region has the DNA TGTGCCAGCAGCTTGGAAAGTGGAGAGACCCAGTACTTC. Its protein product is CASSLESGETQYF.

This clonotype was detected ten times or more. The chain links TRBV5-1 to TRBJ2-3; the match to TRBD2 covers 8 bases. Looked up from germline, CDR1 is SGHRS and CDR2 is YFSETQ. With V trimmed by 4 bases and J by 0 bases, 4 bases remained unmatched. There are 15 residues in the CDR3. The CDR3 coding sequence is TGCGCCAGCAGCATTACGGGGGGGAGCACAGATACGCAGTATTTT. Its translation is CASSITGGSTDTQYF.

The rearrangement uses TRBV29-1 and TRBJ1-6; maybe TRBD1 (6 bases). The CDR3 has 12 amino acids. CDR1 and CDR2 (germline): SQVTM, ANQGSEA. V lost 3 bases and J 6 bases, leaving 6 bases between the germline ends. For the CDR3, the DNA is TGCAGCGTTGACAGGGGTAATTCACCCCTCCACTTT. Translating gives CSVDRGNSPLHF.

A few counts support this clonotype. V gene TRBV12-3 or TRBV12-4 combines with J gene TRBJ1-5, with D uncertain. V shed 8 bases and J shed 3 bases, with 8 bases lying between them. The CDR3 totals 12 residues. The CDR3 DNA follows: TGTGCCAGCGGGAAAGACAATCAGCCCCAGCATTTT. Protein: CASGKDNQPQHF.

With respect to this clonotype: A much larger clone differs by one base, so this may be a read error. This chain uses TRBV7-2 with TRBJ1-5; D might be TRBD1 (5 bases). Per germline, CDR1 SGHTA and CDR2 FQGNSA. This CDR3 comprises 15 residues. The CDR3 DNA is TGTGCCAGCAGCTTAGTGCAGGGTAACAATCATCCCCAGCATTTT. The encoded protein is CASSLVQGNNHPQHF.

About this clonotype itself: A much larger clone differs by one base, so this may be a read error. The V and J genes are TRBV7-8 and TRBJ2-2, with 8 bases lining up with TRBD2. The CDR3 is 16 residues long. Germline V gene data show CDR1 as SGHVS and CDR2 as FQNEAQ. The ends lost 5 bases at V and 6 bases at J; junction bases unmatched: 11. CDR3 in amino acids: CASSTLAGGGSGELFF. In DNA form, the CDR3 reads TGTGCCAGCAGCACCCTCGCGGGCGGGGGGTCCGGGGAGCTGTTTTTT.

The J gene is TRBJ2-2, the V gene TRBV19; 8 nucleotides agree with TRBD2. CDR3 size: 16 residues. Germline assignment: CDR1 LNHDA and CDR2 SQIVND (reference sequence). V shed 4 bases and J 1 base; nucleotides not matched to a gene: 5. The chain's CDR3 is CASSNRGGKNTGELFF. As DNA, the CDR3 is TGTGCCAGTAGTAATCGGGGGGGCAAGAACACCGGGGAGCTGTTTTTT.

This clonotype was recorded once. The chain couples TRBV20-1 to TRBJ2-3; D unresolved. V lost 6 bases and J lost 2, with 9 bases in between. Looked up from germline, CDR1 is DFQATT and CDR2 is SNEGSKA (reference sequence). The CDR3 loop spans 12 amino acids. The DNA of the CDR3 is TGCAGTGCAACACACTACACAGATACGCAGTATTTT. Encoded protein: CSATHYTDTQYF.

The table lists this clonotype with a few counts. The chain couples TRBV4-1 to TRBJ2-1; TRBD2 aligns across 8 bases. The V gene end was trimmed by 4 bases and the J gene end by 2 bases; junction bases not matched to a gene: 7. The germline V gene encodes CDR1 MGHRA and CDR2 YSYEKL. CDR3 size: 16 residues. The chain's CDR3 is CASSLRGGGTYNEQFF. CDR3 in DNA: TGCGCCAGCAGCCTACGGGGGGGCGGCACCTACAATGAGCAGTTCTTC.

The chain combines TRBV20-1 with TRBJ1-5; D is uncertain. This CDR3 is 13 amino acids long. Trimming took 2 bases from V and 3 from J, leaving 8 bases between them. The germline CDR1 and CDR2 sequences are DFQATT and SNEGSKA (reference sequence). DNA of the CDR3: TGCAGTGCTAGATTGGCAGACAATCAGCCCCAGCATTTT. Its translation: CSARLADNQPQHF.

This chain links TRBV5-4 with TRBJ2-5; 7 positions agree with TRBD2. The CDR3 contains 12 residues. Germline-derived CDR1 and CDR2 are SGHNT and YYREEE (reference sequence). V lost 5 bases to trimming and J lost 7 bases; unmatched junction nucleotides: 5. The DNA for the CDR3 is TGTGCCAGCAGTAGCGGGCCAGGGACCCAGTACTTC. Protein product: CASSSGPGTQYF.

The chain joins TRBV5-1 to TRBJ2-7; the match to TRBD1 covers 7 bases. V gave up 5 bases and J gave up 5 bases; unmatched junction bases: 10. CDR3 length: 14 residues. Germline values: CDR1 SGHRS, CDR2 YFSETQ. The DNA for the CDR3 is TGCGCCAGCAGTCAGAGGGGGCCGTGGGACGAGCAGTACTTC. Amino acids: CASSQRGPWDEQYF.

This clonotype was seen more than once but under ten times. This sequence joins TRBV7-3 and TRBJ2-1; unclear D gene. Germline V gives CDR1 SGHTA, CDR2 FQGTGA. The CDR3 has 15 amino acids. The germline V and J ends were trimmed by 3 bases and 5 bases, with 14 bases remaining between them. CDR3 sequence reads: CASSLTPLPDNEQFF. The CDR3 region has the DNA TGTGCCAGCAGCTTGACGCCCCTGCCGGACAATGAGCAGTTCTTC.

The chain combines TRBV14 with TRBJ2-1, with 9 nucleotides matching TRBD2. The CDR3 runs 15 residues. Germline V gene lookup returns CDR1 SGHDN and CDR2 FVKESK. Trimming took 1 base from V and 7 from J; bases not matched to a gene: 5. CDR3 nucleotides: TGTGCCAGCAGCCAAGGGGGACTAGCCAGTAATGAGCAGTTCTTC. Translating gives CASSQGGLASNEQFF. The variable domain in full, with the rest retrieved from reference TRBV14 and TRBJ2-1, is EAGVTQFPSHSVIEKGQTVTLRCDPISGHDNLYWYRRVMGKEIKFLLHFVKESKQDESGMPNNRFLAERTGGTYSTLKVQPAELEDSGVYFCASSQGGLASNEQFFGPGTRLTVL.

This clonotype was counted ten times or more. This chain connects TRBV7-2 to TRBJ2-3, with 15 bases that match TRBD2. The CDR3 is made up of 18 amino acids. After removal of 5 bases from V and 3 bases from J, the junction contained 9 bases not matched to a gene. Per the germline V gene, CDR1 is SGHTA and CDR2 is FQGNSA. The chain's CDR3 is CASSPWTSGGVGTDTQYF. The CDR3 DNA follows: TGTGCCAGCAGCCCGTGGACTAGCGGGGGGGTCGGAACAGATACGCAGTATTTT.